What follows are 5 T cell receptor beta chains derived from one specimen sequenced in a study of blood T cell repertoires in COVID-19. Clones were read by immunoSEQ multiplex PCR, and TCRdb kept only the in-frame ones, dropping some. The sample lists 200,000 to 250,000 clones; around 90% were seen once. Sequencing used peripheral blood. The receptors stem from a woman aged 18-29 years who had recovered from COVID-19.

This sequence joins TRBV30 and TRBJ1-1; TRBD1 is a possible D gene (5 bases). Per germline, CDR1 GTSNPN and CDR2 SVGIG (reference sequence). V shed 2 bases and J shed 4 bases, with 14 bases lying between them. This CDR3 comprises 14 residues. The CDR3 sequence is CAWSTLDGGTEAFF. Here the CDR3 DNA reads TGTGCCTGGAGTACCCTGGACGGGGGCACTGAAGCTTTCTTT.

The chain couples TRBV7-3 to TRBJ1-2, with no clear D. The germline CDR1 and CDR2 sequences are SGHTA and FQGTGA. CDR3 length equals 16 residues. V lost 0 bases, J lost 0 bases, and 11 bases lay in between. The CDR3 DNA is TGTGCCAGCAGCTTAACTTCAGGTCTTACTAACTATGGCTACACCTTC. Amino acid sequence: CASSLTSGLTNYGYTF.

Here the CDR3 reads CASSSRTGVGNSPLHF. CDR3 bases: TGTGCCAGCAGCTCTCGAACAGGGGTTGGGAATTCACCCCTCCACTTT. The J gene is TRBJ1-6, the V gene TRBV11-3; 7 bases match TRBD1. The length of the CDR3 is 16 residues. The V segment lost 4 bases and the J segment 7 bases; nucleotides outside the gene matches: 10. Germline assignment: CDR1 SGHNT and CDR2 YENEEA.

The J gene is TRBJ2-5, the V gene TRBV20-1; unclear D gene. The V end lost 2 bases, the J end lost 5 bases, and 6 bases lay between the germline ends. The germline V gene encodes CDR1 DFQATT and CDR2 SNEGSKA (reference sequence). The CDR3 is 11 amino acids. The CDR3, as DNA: TGCAGTGCTAGACACGGGGAGACCCAGTACTTC. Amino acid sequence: CSARHGETQYF.

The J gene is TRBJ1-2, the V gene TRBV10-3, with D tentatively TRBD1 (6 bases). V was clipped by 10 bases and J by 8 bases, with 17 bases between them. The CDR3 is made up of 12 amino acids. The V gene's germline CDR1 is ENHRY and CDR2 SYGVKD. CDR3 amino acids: CATRQEAVGYTF. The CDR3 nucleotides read TGTGCCACGAGACAGGAAGCAGTGGGCTACACCTTC.